Below, one T cell receptor (beta chain) is given with its context. The sample originates from a study of spatial heterogeneity in lung cancer. TCRdb re-analysed the 5' RACE reads in MiXCR, keeping a single row per CDR3 protein. The data hold fewer than 150,000 distinct CDR3 sequences, with 10% to 11% observed a single time. Regarding time point: blood at routine non-recurrence follow-up after resection. From tumor, nontumor lung or frozen PBMC, whole RNA was taken unsorted for sequencing. V lost 5 bases to trimming and J lost 2 bases, with 12 bases between them. Germline V CDR1 and CDR2: SEHNR, FQNEAQ (reference sequence). This CDR3 is 14 amino acids long.

Sequenced material: PBMCs, taken at follow-up. This sequence originates from a female donor with early-stage non-small cell lung cancer. The rearrangement links TRBV7-9 to TRBJ2-5; D might be TRBD1 (5 bases). CDR3 nucleotide sequence: TGTGCCAGCAGCCAAGTAGCAGGGCAAGAGACCCAGTACTTC. Translating it yields CASSQVAGQETQYF.